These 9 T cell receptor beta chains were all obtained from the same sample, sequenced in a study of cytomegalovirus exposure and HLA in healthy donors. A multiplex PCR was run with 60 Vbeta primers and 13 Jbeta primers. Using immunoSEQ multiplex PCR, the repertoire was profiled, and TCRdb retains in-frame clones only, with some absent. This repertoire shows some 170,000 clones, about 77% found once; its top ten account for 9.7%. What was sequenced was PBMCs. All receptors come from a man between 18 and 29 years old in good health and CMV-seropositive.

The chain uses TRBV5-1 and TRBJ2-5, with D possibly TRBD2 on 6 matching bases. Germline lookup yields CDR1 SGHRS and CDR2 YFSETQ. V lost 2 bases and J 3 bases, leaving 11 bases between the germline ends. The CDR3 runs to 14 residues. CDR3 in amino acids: CASSFQTSEETQYF. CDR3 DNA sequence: TGCGCCAGCAGCTTTCAGACTAGTGAAGAGACCCAGTACTTC.

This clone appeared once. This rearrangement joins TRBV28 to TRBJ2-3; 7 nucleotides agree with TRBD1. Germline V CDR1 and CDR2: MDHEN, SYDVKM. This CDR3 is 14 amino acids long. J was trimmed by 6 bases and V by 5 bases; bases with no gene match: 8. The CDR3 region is CASSKDRFSDTQYF. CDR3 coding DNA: TGTGCCAGCAGTAAGGACAGGTTTAGCGATACGCAGTATTTT.

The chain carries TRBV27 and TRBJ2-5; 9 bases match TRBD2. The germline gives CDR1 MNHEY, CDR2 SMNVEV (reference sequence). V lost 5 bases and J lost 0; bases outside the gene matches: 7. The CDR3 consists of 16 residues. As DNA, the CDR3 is TGTGCCAGCAGTCCGGCGGGGGGGAGGTACCAAGAGACCCAGTACTTC. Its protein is CASSPAGGRYQETQYF.

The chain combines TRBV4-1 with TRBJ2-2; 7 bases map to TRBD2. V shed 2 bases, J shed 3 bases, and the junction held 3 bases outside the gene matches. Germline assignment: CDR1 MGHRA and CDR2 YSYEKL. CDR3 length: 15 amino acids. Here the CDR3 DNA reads TGCGCCAGCAGCCAAAGACTAGCCTACACCGGGGAGCTGTTTTTT. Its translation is CASSQRLAYTGELFF.

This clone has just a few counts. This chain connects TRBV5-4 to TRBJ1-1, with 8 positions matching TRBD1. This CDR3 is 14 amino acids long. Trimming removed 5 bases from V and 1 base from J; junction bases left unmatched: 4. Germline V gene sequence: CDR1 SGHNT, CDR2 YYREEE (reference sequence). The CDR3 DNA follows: TGTGCCAGCAGGTCTGGGACAGGGAACACTGAAGCTTTCTTT. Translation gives CASRSGTGNTEAFF.

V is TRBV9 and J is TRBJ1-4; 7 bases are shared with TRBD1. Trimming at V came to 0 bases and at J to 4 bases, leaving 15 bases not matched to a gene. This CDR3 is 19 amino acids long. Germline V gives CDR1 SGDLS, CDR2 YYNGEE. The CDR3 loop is CASSVGELYPDRVNEKLFF. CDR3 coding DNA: TGTGCCAGCAGCGTAGGGGAATTATACCCAGACAGGGTTAATGAAAAACTGTTTTTT.

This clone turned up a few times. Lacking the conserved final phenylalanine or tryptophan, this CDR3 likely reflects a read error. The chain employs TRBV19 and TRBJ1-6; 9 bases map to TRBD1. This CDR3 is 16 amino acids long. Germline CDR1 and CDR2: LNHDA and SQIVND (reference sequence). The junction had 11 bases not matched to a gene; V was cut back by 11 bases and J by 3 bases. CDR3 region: CASKPGQGSYNSPLHL. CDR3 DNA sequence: TGTGCCTCAAAGCCGGGACAGGGAAGCTATAATTCACCCCTCCACCTT.

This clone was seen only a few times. CDR3 region: CSVEGGAGGDTQYF. CDR3 nucleotides: TGCAGCGTTGAGGGGGGGGCCGGTGGAGATACGCAGTATTTT. V and J are TRBV29-1 and TRBJ2-3; weak D call: TRBD2 (7 bases). V dropped 3 bases and J dropped 5 bases, with 15 bases sitting between them. Germline loops: CDR1 SQVTM, CDR2 ANQGSEA. CDR3 length: 14 residues.

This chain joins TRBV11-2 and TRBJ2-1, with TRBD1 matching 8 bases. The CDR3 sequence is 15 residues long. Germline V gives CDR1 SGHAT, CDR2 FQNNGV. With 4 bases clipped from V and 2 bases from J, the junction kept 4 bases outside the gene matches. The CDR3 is CASSYGQGTYNEQFF. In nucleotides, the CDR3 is TGTGCCAGCAGCTATGGACAGGGAACCTACAATGAGCAGTTCTTC.